Below are 15 T cell receptor beta chains sequenced from a single sample in a study of shared clonotypes between healthy human individuals. Sequencing was performed with immunoSEQ multiplex PCR; in TCRdb, only in-frame clones are kept and a portion is missing. Of about 730,000 clones in the sample, around 70% were seen once. Input material: memory CD4+ T cells sorted from blood. Subset defined: CD45RA-negative fraction. Receptors originate from a woman aged 25-40 years in good health.

The V and J genes are TRBV6-6 and TRBJ1-1, with 7 bases matching TRBD1. Germline V lookup: CDR1 MNHNY, CDR2 SVGAGI (reference sequence). V was clipped by 8 bases and J by 4 bases; unmatched bases: 16. The CDR3 has 16 amino acids. The CDR3 protein is CASGGTVIGRATEAFF. The DNA for the CDR3 is TGTGCCAGCGGGGGGACAGTAATAGGGAGGGCCACTGAAGCTTTCTTT.

A remark on this clone: At one end, the junction sequence differs from germline, possibly due to a read error. The rearrangement links TRBV7-2 to TRBJ1-2, with D unclear. This CDR3 spans 12 amino acids. In germline, CDR1 is SGHTA, CDR2 FQGNSA. The CDR3 sequence: CASSREYYGHTF. DNA of the CDR3: TGTGCCAGCAGCAGGGAATACTATGGCCACACCTTC.

The count of this clone is one. Written as DNA, the CDR3 is TGCGCCAGCAGCTTGGCCCCACAGGGGGGTCTCGAGCAGTACTTC. As protein: CASSLAPQGGLEQYF. This chain uses TRBV5-1 with TRBJ2-7; 8 bases are a match to TRBD1. Germline loops: CDR1 SGHRS, CDR2 YFSETQ. V gave up 0 bases and J gave up 6 bases; unmatched junction bases: 8. The CDR3 is made up of 15 amino acids.

This clone occurred a few times. This sequence joins TRBV5-1 and TRBJ2-7, with 7 bases lining up with TRBD1. V shed 6 bases, J shed 0 bases, and the junction held 9 bases outside the gene matches. Germline-derived CDR1 and CDR2 are SGHRS and YFSETQ. The CDR3 runs to 15 residues. CDR3 sequence (DNA): TGCGCCAGCACCCCCCACAGGGACAGCTCCTACGAGCAGTACTTC. Its translation is CASTPHRDSSYEQYF.

This chain joins TRBV4-1 and TRBJ2-1; TRBD2 matches 14 bases. Germline trimming cut 1 base from V and 2 bases from J; bases unmatched to any gene: 4. This CDR3 region has 18 residues. Germline V gene data show CDR1 as MGHRA and CDR2 as YSYEKL. CDR3 protein: CASSQGGLAGVPYNEQFF. The DNA for the CDR3 is TGCGCCAGCAGCCAAGGGGGACTAGCGGGAGTCCCCTACAATGAGCAGTTCTTC.

The chain carries TRBV5-8 and TRBJ2-1, with a possible D match to TRBD2 (5 bases). Per the germline V gene, CDR1 is SGHTS and CDR2 is YDEGEE. The ends were cut back, 6 bases at V and 0 bases at J, with 10 bases in the middle. CDR3 length equals 14 residues. Written as DNA, the CDR3 is TGTGCCAGCACCCTGGGGAGCTCCTACAATGAGCAGTTCTTC. Translation gives CASTLGSSYNEQFF.

A note on this clone: An end of the junction does not agree with germline; a read error may underlie this. This sample also contains other DNA sequences that code for the same CDR3. The gene calls are TRBV18 and TRBJ2-1; D perhaps matches TRBD2 (6 bases). The CDR3 is 14 residues long. The germline V gene has CDR1 KGHSH and CDR2 LQKENI. The CDR3 loop reads CASSPDRATGEQFF. For the CDR3, the DNA is TGTGCCAGCTCACCAGACCGGGCCACGGGAGAGCAATTCTTC.

This chain links TRBV5-1 with TRBJ2-2; no clear D gene. Trimming removed 0 bases from V and 5 bases from J, with 8 bases in between. The germline V gene has CDR1 SGHRS and CDR2 YFSETQ. The CDR3 runs 14 residues. The CDR3 spells CASSLGQVTGELFF. CDR3 nucleotides: TGCGCCAGCAGCTTGGGGCAGGTAACCGGGGAGCTGTTTTTT.

This sequence joins TRBV15 and TRBJ2-6; no clear D. Trimming removed 3 bases from V and 0 bases from J, with 9 bases in between. Germline V lookup: CDR1 LNHNV, CDR2 YYDKDF (reference sequence). This CDR3 has 16 residues. CDR3 loop: CATSSLHYSGANVLTF. CDR3 bases: TGTGCCACCAGCAGCCTACATTACTCTGGGGCCAACGTCCTGACTTTC.

The chain carries TRBV28 and TRBJ2-7, with 7 bases fitting TRBD1. Trimming cost V 5 bases and J 3 bases; bases outside gene matches: 7. The CDR3 totals 14 residues. The germline V gene has CDR1 MDHEN and CDR2 SYDVKM. The CDR3 DNA follows: TGTGCCAGCAGTCCCGGAGGACAGGTCTACGAGCAGTACTTC. Protein sequence: CASSPGGQVYEQYF.

This clone was seen a handful of times. The rearrangement joins TRBV6-1 to TRBJ2-4, with D unclear. The CDR3 contains 13 residues. Trimming cost V 2 bases and J 4 bases, with 6 bases left between them. Germline V CDR1 and CDR2: MNHNS, SASEGT. CDR3 DNA sequence: TGTGCCAGCAGTGAAAATGAGAAAAACATTCAGTACTTC. Encoded protein: CASSENEKNIQYF.

There are a few counts of this clone. The same CDR3 also results from other DNA sequences found in this sample. The genes are TRBV5-1 and TRBJ2-6; D uncertain. Germline assignment: CDR1 SGHRS and CDR2 YFSETQ. The CDR3 runs to 14 residues. Trimming cost V 5 bases and J 2 bases, with 8 bases left between them. The CDR3 sequence: CASRPGTGANVLTF. The CDR3 DNA sequence: TGCGCCAGCAGACCCGGAACTGGGGCCAACGTCCTGACTTTC.

V and J are TRBV2 and TRBJ1-5; D perhaps matches TRBD1 (5 bases). Germline V gene sequence: CDR1 SNHLY, CDR2 FYNNEI. The V end was cut by 6 bases, the J end by 4 bases, with 19 bases between. This CDR3 is built from 16 residues. The CDR3 bases are TGTGCCAGCAGCGAAATACAGGTGTTGGTAAATCAGCCCCAGCATTTT. Amino acid sequence: CASSEIQVLVNQPQHF.

The CDR3 here is CATSRGLNGEQFF. Here the CDR3 DNA reads TGTGCCACCAGCAGAGGACTGAACGGTGAGCAGTTCTTC. The V call is TRBV15, the J call TRBJ2-1, with D uncertain. The CDR3 runs to 13 residues. V lost 1 base and J lost 9, with 10 bases in between. Looked up from germline, CDR1 is LNHNV and CDR2 is YYDKDF (reference sequence).

This chain uses TRBV7-9 with TRBJ2-3, with 9 bases that match TRBD2. The CDR3 spans 15 residues. Germline trimming cut 6 bases from V and 4 bases from J; bases unmatched to any gene: 8. Germline assignment: CDR1 SEHNR and CDR2 FQNEAQ (reference sequence). The CDR3 DNA sequence: TGTGCCAGCAGGATTAGCGGGAGTCTCTCAGATACGCAGTATTTT. Its translation is CASRISGSLSDTQYF.